These 23 T cell receptor beta chains came from one sample sequenced in a study of OX40 agonist ivuxolimab in advanced cancers. The data were produced by immunoSEQ multiplex PCR, yet TCRdb's version contains in-frame clones alone and is incomplete. This table has over 95,000 clones, approximately 80% appearing once. This specimen was CD4+ or CD8+ T cells sorted from blood, taken in a trial of the OX40 agonist ivuxolimab. These receptors were obtained from an adult with an advanced solid tumor such as melanoma, head and neck, liver or kidney cancer.

CDR3 sequence reads: CASSLQSNYGYTF. CDR3 sequence (DNA): TGTGCCAGCAGCTTACAGTCTAACTATGGCTACACCTTC. This chain links TRBV27 with TRBJ1-2; no reliable D call. Trimming took 6 bases from V and 0 from J, leaving 8 bases between them. Germline V gene data show CDR1 as MNHEY and CDR2 as SMNVEV (reference sequence). The CDR3 is 13 amino acids.

The CDR3 sequence is CASSLDPGGGAYEQYF. In DNA, the CDR3 is TGTGCCAGCAGCTTGGACCCGGGAGGAGGGGCCTACGAGCAGTACTTC. The chain combines TRBV5-5 with TRBJ2-7, with 7 bases matching TRBD2. V lost 0 bases, J lost 2 bases, and 8 bases stayed unmatched. The CDR3 contains 16 residues. Germline assignment: CDR1 SGHKS and CDR2 YYEKEE (reference sequence).

The chain couples TRBV7-3 to TRBJ2-1, with 10 bases aligning to TRBD2. This CDR3 has 17 amino acids. With 4 bases clipped from V and 3 bases from J, the junction kept 9 bases outside the gene matches. Germline CDR1 and CDR2: SGHTA and FQGTGA. This CDR3 reads CASSSLPGLAIYNEQFF. The CDR3 DNA reads TGTGCCAGCAGCTCCCTCCCGGGACTAGCGATCTACAATGAGCAGTTCTTC.

The V gene is TRBV19, the J gene TRBJ2-3; D may correspond to TRBD1 or TRBD2 (5 bases each). The V end lost 6 bases, the J end lost 2 bases, and 12 bases lay between the germline ends. The CDR3 extends over 14 amino acids. Germline CDR1 and CDR2: LNHDA and SQIVND (reference sequence). DNA of the CDR3: TGTGCCAGTAGCCCGGGACCAGCCACAGATACGCAGTATTTT. Its protein product is CASSPGPATDTQYF.

This sequence joins TRBV4-1 and TRBJ1-2; the D is unclear. Per the germline V gene, CDR1 is MGHRA and CDR2 is YSYEKL. The CDR3 has 16 amino acids. Trimming pared 7 bases from V and 0 bases from J, leaving 18 bases between. This CDR3 is CASTLVGGVSNYGYTF. CDR3 sequence (DNA): TGCGCCAGCACCCTAGTCGGCGGAGTATCTAACTATGGCTACACCTTC.

This clone was observed once. The CDR3 DNA reads as TGTGCCAGCAGTTTAGGGGGGATAACTAATGAAAAACTGTTTTTT. Its protein is CASSLGGITNEKLFF. The genes are TRBV28 and TRBJ1-4, with a weak D call TRBD1 (5 bases). The germline V and J ends were trimmed by 2 bases and 1 base, with 8 bases remaining between them. This CDR3 region has 15 residues. Germline loops: CDR1 MDHEN, CDR2 SYDVKM.

The chain combines TRBV11-2 with TRBJ1-1; D not certain. V lost 0 bases to trimming and J lost 1 base, with 12 bases between them. This CDR3 has 16 amino acids. The germline V gene has CDR1 SGHAT and CDR2 FQNNGV. CDR3 sequence reads: CASSLDRGGRNTEAFF. The CDR3 DNA sequence: TGTGCCAGCAGCTTAGATCGGGGAGGAAGGAACACTGAAGCTTTCTTT.

This chain links TRBV7-2 with TRBJ2-7; D gene unclear. The CDR3 totals 12 residues. V gave up 2 bases and J gave up 6 bases, with 8 bases separating them. CDR1 and CDR2 from the germline V gene are SGHTA and FQGNSA. CDR3 in DNA: TGTGCCAGCAGCTTATACGGCGTCGAGCAGTACTTC. Translating it yields CASSLYGVEQYF.

The chain couples TRBV7-6 to TRBJ2-2; D may be TRBD2 (5 bases). Germline V gene lookup returns CDR1 SGHVS and CDR2 FNYEAQ. The germline V and J ends were trimmed by 9 bases and 7 bases, with 6 bases remaining between them. The CDR3 contains 10 residues. The CDR3 region has the DNA TGTGCCAGTGGAGGCGGGGAGCTGTTTTTT. Translating it yields CASGGGELFF. Looking up the rest from reference TRBV7-6 and TRBJ2-2 gives the full variable domain: GAGVSQSPRYKVTKRGQDVALRCDPISGHVSLYWYRQALGQGPEFLTYFNYEAQQDKSGLPNDRFSAERPEGSISTLTIQRTEQRDSAMYRCASGGGELFFGEGSRLTVL.

This clone was counted a single time. This chain links TRBV6-1 with TRBJ2-3; 8 bases agree with TRBD1. With 5 bases clipped from V and 4 bases from J, the junction kept 8 bases outside the gene matches. Germline CDR1 and CDR2: MNHNS and SASEGT. The CDR3 spans 15 residues. CDR3 protein: CASSLTGALPDTQYF. CDR3 DNA: TGTGCCAGCAGTCTGACAGGGGCGCTCCCAGATACGCAGTATTTT.

The rearrangement uses TRBV18 and TRBJ1-5; TRBD1 matches at 9 bases. The CDR3 extends over 16 amino acids. V trimming: 4 bases; J trimming: 4 bases; junction bases outside the gene matches: 8. Germline V gene sequence: CDR1 KGHSH, CDR2 LQKENI. In DNA form, the CDR3 reads TGTGCCAGCTCACTACCGGGACAGGGAAGGAATCAGCCCCAGCATTTT. Protein: CASSLPGQGRNQPQHF.

This clone was detected only once. This chain connects TRBV20-1 to TRBJ1-2, with D possibly TRBD1 on 6 matching bases. Per germline, CDR1 DFQATT and CDR2 SNEGSKA (reference sequence). CDR3 size: 10 residues. This chain's CDR3 is CSTHRVCYTF. The CDR3 coding sequence is TGCAGCACACACAGGGTGTGCTACACCTTC.

This clone was observed a handful of times. The chain is built from TRBV27 and TRBJ1-5, with D hard to call. CDR1 is MNHEY, CDR2 SMNVEV, per germline (reference sequence). The ends were cut back, 6 bases at V and 7 bases at J, with 13 bases in the middle. The CDR3 length is 13 residues. CDR3 sequence: CASSSRSSQPQHF. The CDR3 region has the DNA TGTGCCAGCAGCAGCCGGTCATCCCAGCCCCAGCATTTT.

The CDR3 nucleotides read TGTGCCAGCAGTGAGCCGTCGGGTAGCGGGTTGCGGGAGACCCAGTACTTC. Its protein is CASSEPSGSGLRETQYF. V usage is TRBV2 and J usage is TRBJ2-5, with 7 bases matching TRBD2. This CDR3 has 17 amino acids. J gave up 5 bases and V 3 bases, and 15 bases lay outside the gene matches. Germline V gene lookup returns CDR1 SNHLY and CDR2 FYNNEI. Based on the CDR3 plus reference TRBV2 and TRBJ2-5, the full variable domain is EPEVTQTPSHQVTQMGQEVILRCVPISNHLYFYWYRQILGQKVEFLVSFYNNEISEKSEIFDDQFSVERPDGSNFTLKIRSTKLEDSAMYFCASSEPSGSGLRETQYFGPGTRLLVL.

Ten or more counts support this clone. This chain uses TRBV4-3 with TRBJ1-6, with D unclear. The CDR3 runs to 15 residues. Germline lookup yields CDR1 LGHNA and CDR2 YSLEER. The ends were cut back, 1 base at V and 8 bases at J, with 12 bases in the middle. In nucleotides, the CDR3 is TGCGCCAGCAGCCAAGTGGCATCTCGGGATTCACCCCTCCACTTT. It translates to CASSQVASRDSPLHF.

CDR3 sequence: CASSWDTETQYF. CDR3 DNA sequence: TGTGCCAGCAGCTGGGACACAGAGACCCAGTACTTC. The rearrangement uses TRBV7-9 and TRBJ2-5; maybe TRBD1 (6 bases). Trimming left V 4 bases short and J 4 bases short, with 7 bases between. This CDR3 comprises 12 residues. Looked up from germline, CDR1 is SEHNR and CDR2 is FQNEAQ (reference sequence).

This chain connects TRBV19 to TRBJ1-1; the D gene is possibly TRBD1 (5 bases). Germline-derived CDR1 and CDR2 are LNHDA and SQIVND (reference sequence). CDR3 length: 16 residues. V dropped 3 bases and J dropped 3 bases, with 17 bases sitting between them. CDR3 region: CASSITTRGGHTEAFF. DNA of the CDR3: TGTGCCAGTAGTATTACCACGCGGGGGGGACACACTGAAGCTTTCTTT. Together with reference TRBV19 and TRBJ1-1, the CDR3 gives the full variable domain: DGGITQSPKYLFRKEGQNVTLSCEQNLNHDAMYWYRQDPGQGLRLIYYSQIVNDFQKGDIAEGYSVSREKKESFPLTVTSAQKNPTAFYLCASSITTRGGHTEAFFGQGTRLTVV.

The V gene is TRBV12-2, the J gene TRBJ2-5; the table names TRBD1, a call not compared with the DNA. TRBV12-2 is deemed a pseudogene. CDR3 length: 14 amino acids. CDR3 sequence reads: CASRLGQGQETQYF. The CDR3 nucleotides read TGTGCAAGTCGCTTAGGACAGGGCCAAGAGACCCAGTACTTC.

For the CDR3, the DNA is TGTGCCATCAGTGAGTTGCAGGGGGCCGGGGATACGCAGTATTTT. Amino acids: CAISELQGAGDTQYF. The chain carries TRBV10-3 and TRBJ2-3, with 8 bases that match TRBD1. Germline lookup yields CDR1 ENHRY and CDR2 SYGVKD. V shed 1 base, J shed 6 bases, and the junction held 6 bases outside the gene matches. This CDR3 has 15 residues.

CDR3 region: CASGGASRNQPQHF. The CDR3 coding sequence is TGTGCCAGCGGGGGGGCCAGTCGCAATCAGCCCCAGCATTTT. The chain joins TRBV6-5 to TRBJ1-5; weak D call: TRBD1 (6 bases). The V end lost 8 bases, the J end lost 2 bases, and 13 bases lay between the germline ends. The CDR3 loop spans 14 amino acids. Germline V lookup: CDR1 MNHEY, CDR2 SVGAGI.

The chain is built from TRBV6-6 and TRBJ2-7; TRBD1 might be the D (5 bases). Germline V gene data show CDR1 as MNHNY and CDR2 as SVGAGI (reference sequence). CDR3 length: 13 amino acids. V dropped 4 bases and J dropped 1 base, with 8 bases sitting between them. CDR3 in amino acids: CASSSGQSYEQYF. CDR3 in DNA: TGTGCCAGCAGTTCAGGACAATCCTACGAGCAGTACTTC.

Only a few counts were recorded for this clone. The chain has TRBV5-4 and TRBJ1-2, with 7 bases lining up with TRBD1. Trimming removed 6 bases from V and 0 bases from J; junction bases left unmatched: 5. The length of the CDR3 is 14 residues. The V gene's germline CDR1 is SGHNT and CDR2 YYREEE (reference sequence). The DNA of the CDR3 is TGTGCCAGCAACGCAGGGGGGTCTAACTATGGCTACACCTTC. Amino acids: CASNAGGSNYGYTF.

V usage is TRBV7-2 and J usage is TRBJ1-5, with D perhaps TRBD1 (5 bases). Per the germline V gene, CDR1 is SGHTA and CDR2 is FQGNSA. Between the trimmed V and J ends, which lost 0 bases and 7 bases, there was a span of 10 bases. The CDR3 consists of 14 residues. The CDR3 loop is CASSLAQEGQPQHF. CDR3 nucleotides: TGTGCCAGCAGCTTAGCACAGGAAGGACAGCCCCAGCATTTT.